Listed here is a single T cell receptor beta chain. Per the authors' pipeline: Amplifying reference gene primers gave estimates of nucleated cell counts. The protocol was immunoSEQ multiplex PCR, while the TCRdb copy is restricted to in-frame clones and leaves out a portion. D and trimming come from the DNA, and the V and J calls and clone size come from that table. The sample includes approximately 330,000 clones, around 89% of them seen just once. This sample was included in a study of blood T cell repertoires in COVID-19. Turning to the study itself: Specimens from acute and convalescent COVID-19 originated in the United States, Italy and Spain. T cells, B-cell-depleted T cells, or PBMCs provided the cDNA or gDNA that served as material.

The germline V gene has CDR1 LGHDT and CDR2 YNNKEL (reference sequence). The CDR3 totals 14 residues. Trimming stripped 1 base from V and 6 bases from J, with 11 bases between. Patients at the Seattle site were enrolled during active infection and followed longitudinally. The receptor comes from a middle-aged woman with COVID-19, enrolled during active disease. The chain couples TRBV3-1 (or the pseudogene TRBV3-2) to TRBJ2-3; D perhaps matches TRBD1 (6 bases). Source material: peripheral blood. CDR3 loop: CASSQGLQGDTQYF. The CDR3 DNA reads TGTGCCAGCAGCCAAGGACTCCAGGGGGATACGCAGTATTTT.